This TCR beta chain came from a study of T cell changes during pregnancy in multiple sclerosis. The data were produced by immunoSEQ multiplex PCR, yet TCRdb's version contains in-frame clones alone and is incomplete. The table shows around 30,000 clones, with 70% to 90% occurring only once. The germline gives CDR1 MNHEY, CDR2 SVGAGI. CDR3 length: 13 residues. V was cut by 5 bases and J by 15 bases, with 20 bases left in between. In its sample, this clone was seen a few times. The input for sequencing was CD8+ T cells from peripheral blood mononuclear cells, taken in the third trimester of pregnancy. The chain carries TRBV6-5 and TRBJ1-5; D may be TRBD1 (5 bases). This receptor was identified in a female donor with multiple sclerosis, enrolled in a pregnancy study. CDR3 residues: CASSPRVIAGLHF. CDR3 coding DNA: TGTGCCAGCAGTCCAAGAGTTATAGCGGGACTGCATTTT.